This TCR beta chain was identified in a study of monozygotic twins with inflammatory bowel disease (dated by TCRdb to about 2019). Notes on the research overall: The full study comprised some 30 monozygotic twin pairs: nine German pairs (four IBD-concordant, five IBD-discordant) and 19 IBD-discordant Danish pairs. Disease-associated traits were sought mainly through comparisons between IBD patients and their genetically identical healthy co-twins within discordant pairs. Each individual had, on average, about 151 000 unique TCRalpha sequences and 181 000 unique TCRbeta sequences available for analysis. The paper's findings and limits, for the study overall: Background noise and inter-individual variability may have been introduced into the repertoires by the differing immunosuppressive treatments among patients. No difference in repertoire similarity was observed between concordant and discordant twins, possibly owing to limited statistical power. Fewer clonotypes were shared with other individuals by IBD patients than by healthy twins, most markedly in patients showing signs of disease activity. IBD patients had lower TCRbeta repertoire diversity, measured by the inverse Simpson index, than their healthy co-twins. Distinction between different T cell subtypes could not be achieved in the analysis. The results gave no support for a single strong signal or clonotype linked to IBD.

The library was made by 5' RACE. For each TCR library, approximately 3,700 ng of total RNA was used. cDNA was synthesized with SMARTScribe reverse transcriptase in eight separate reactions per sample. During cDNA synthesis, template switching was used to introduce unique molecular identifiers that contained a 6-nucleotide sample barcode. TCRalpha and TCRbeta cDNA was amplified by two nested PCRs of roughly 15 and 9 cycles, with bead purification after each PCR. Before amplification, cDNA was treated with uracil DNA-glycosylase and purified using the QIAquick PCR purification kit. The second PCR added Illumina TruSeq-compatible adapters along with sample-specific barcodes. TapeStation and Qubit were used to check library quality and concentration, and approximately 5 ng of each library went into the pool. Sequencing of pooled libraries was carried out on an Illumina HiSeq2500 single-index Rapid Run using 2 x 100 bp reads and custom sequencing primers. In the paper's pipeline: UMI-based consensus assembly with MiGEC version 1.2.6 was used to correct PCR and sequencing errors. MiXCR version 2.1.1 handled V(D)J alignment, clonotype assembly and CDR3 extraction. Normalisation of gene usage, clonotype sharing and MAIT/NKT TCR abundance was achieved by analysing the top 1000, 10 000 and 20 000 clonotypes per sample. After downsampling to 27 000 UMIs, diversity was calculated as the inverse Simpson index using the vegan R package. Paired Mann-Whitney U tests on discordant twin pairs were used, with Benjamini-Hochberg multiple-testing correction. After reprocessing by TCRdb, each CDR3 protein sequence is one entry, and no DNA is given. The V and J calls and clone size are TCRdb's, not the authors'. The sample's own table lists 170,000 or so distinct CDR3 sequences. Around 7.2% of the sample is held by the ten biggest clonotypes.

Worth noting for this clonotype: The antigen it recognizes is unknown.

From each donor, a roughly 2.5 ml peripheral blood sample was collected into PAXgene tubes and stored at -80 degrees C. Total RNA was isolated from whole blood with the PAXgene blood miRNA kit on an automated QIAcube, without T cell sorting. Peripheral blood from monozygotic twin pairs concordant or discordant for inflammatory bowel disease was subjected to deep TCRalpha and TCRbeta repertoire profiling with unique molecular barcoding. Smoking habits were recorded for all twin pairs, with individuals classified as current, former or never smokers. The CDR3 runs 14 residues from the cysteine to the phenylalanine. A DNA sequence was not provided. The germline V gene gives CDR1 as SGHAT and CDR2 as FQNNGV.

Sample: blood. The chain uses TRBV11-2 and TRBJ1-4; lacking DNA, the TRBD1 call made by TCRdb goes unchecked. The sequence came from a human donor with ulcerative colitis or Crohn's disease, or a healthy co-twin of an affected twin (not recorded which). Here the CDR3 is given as CASSLTTGAEKLFF.